This TCR beta chain was sequenced during a study of beta chain features in type 1 diabetes (dated by TCRdb to the late 2010s). About the investigation overall: Mean age, gender distribution, total cell number and subset yield were not different between patients and healthy donors. Across all samples, approximately 100 million sorted cells were examined, and cell number per subset correlated strongly with RNA yield. The study compared TCRB repertoires of sorted circulating CD4+ T cell subsets between recently diagnosed type 1 diabetes patients and matched healthy donors. Whereas all 30 or so donors provided naive and central memory subsets, regulatory and stem cell-like memory subsets were isolated from just 8 patients and roughly 8 healthy donors.

Each donor gave one peripheral blood draw, averaging approximately 110 mL, which was collected into heparinised tubes. A BD FACSAria II and a panel including CD45RO, CCR7, CD25, CD127, CD95 and CD27 were used to sort naive, central memory, regulatory and stem cell-like memory CD4+ T cells. All sorted populations exceeded 98% purity. PBMCs were isolated right away by Lymphoprep density gradient centrifugation and were stained directly, without culture. To minimize batch effects, samples were stained and sorted in pairs, one healthy donor with one patient per experiment. This clone showed up just a few times. There is no known antigen for this receptor. No clone much larger than this one lies a single base away; base qualities are absent. The CDR3 covers 15 residues, taking in both the cysteine and the phenylalanine. The only DNA kept is the CDR3, 45 bases in frame from the first base. Trimming removed 2 bases from V and 0 bases from J; the gene matches leave 3 bases unexplained.

What the authors observed across the whole study: In all four CD4+ subsets, TCRB CDR3 length was moderately but significantly shorter in type 1 diabetes patients. Because cDNA was sequenced instead of genomic DNA, activated cells with high expression could be over-represented, although the groups did not differ in activation or CD3 levels. Naive, central memory and regulatory TCRB repertoires appeared to be more similar among patients than among healthy donors. PCR might favor shorter templates, but patient and control samples were amplified and corrected together, so any skew would affect both groups equally. Patients with type 1 diabetes made fewer insertions and deleted more nucleotides at VDJ recombination sites, implying thymic rearrangement abnormalities. Only small numbers of individuals were included in the HLA sub-analyses, which left unresolved whether HLA type had any influence on TCRB rearrangement.

The entire amount of isolated RNA was reverse transcribed using the High Capacity cDNA Reverse Transcription Kit, so the sequenced TCRB transcripts were expressed ones. Deep immunoSEQ sequencing was performed on naive, central memory and regulatory T cell samples, with an average of roughly 3.6 million total reads per sample. After sorted cells were lysed in RLT buffer, RNA was extracted with DNase-treated RNeasy Micro or Mini kits, with the choice depending on cell number. Each cell subset was processed on its own to prevent cross-contamination, while patient and healthy donor samples were processed together. TCRB sequences were amplified from cDNA with the immunoSEQ multiplex PCR, producing 87-bp fragments spanning the CDR3 region. Amplicons were sequenced on the Illumina HiSeq platform. The authors' analysis ran thus. PCR bias was corrected computationally using synthetic template baselines, and reads within Hamming distance 2 were collapsed, with unmergeable singletons discarded. Reads were aligned against IMGT to assign V, D and J genes, CDR3 length and insertions or deletions at six rearrangement sites. Clonotype counts were normalized to sorted cell number within each subset before computing true diversity and Gini coefficients with the tcR R package. Repertoire sharing was quantified using the overlap coefficient calculated on TCRB nucleotide sequences. As a proxy for the pre-selection repertoire, out-of-frame TCRB sequences from naive cells were analyzed. Not all clones reach the TCRdb copy of this immuneACCESS table, which keeps in-frame sequences only. Checked studies attribute under half of the gap to unresolved V genes and leave the rest unexplained. V, J and clone size are those of that table, while D and trimming were read from the DNA. This sample holds roughly 240,000 clones; around 22% were observed only once. The biggest ten clones account for over 0.01% of the sample.

Material for sequencing was naive CD4+ T cells from blood. The cell subset or site label corresponds to: true naive CD4+ T cells. The sequence links TRBV23-1 to TRBJ2-5; 7 of the junction bases match TRBD2. TRBV23-1 is recorded as an ORF, its role being uncertain. The source is a woman in her twenties or thirties with type 1 diabetes. The CDR3 region has the sequence CASSQGRGHQETQYF. Read as DNA, the sequence is TGCGCCAGCAGTCAAGGGAGGGGACACCAAGAGACCCAGTACTTC.